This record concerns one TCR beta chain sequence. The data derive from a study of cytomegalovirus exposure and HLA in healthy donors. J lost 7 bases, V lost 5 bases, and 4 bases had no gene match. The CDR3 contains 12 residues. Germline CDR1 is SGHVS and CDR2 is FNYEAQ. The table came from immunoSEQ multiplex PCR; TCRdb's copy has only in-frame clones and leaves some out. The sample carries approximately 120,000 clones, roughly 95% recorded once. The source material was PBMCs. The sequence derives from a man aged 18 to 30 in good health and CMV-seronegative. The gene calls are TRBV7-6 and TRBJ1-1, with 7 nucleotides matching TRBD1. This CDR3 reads CASSPRTGEAFF. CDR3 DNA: TGTGCCAGCAGCCCCCGGACAGGTGAAGCTTTCTTT.